Below are 32 T cell receptor beta chains sequenced from a single sample in a study of shared clonotypes between healthy human individuals. The method was immunoSEQ multiplex PCR; TCRdb's version includes in-frame clones alone and lacks a portion of them. The top ten hold about an eighth of the sample, which has 450,000 to 600,000 clones, approximately 79% seen once. The sequenced material came from PBMCs. All receptors derive from a woman in her 40s in good health. Some clones in this sample may be carry-over from other donors' samples.

Worth noting for this clone: This may be a read error: a much more frequent sequence differs by one nucleotide. The CDR3 carries no conserved terminal phenylalanine or tryptophan, so it likely arises from a read error. This chain uses TRBV30 with TRBJ2-7, with 10 positions matching TRBD2. CDR1 is GTSNPN and CDR2 is SVGIG in the germline V gene (reference sequence). The CDR3 sequence is 14 residues long. V lost 0 bases to trimming and J lost 1 base; unmatched junction nucleotides: 0. CDR3 in DNA: TGTGCCTGGAGTGTACTAGCGGGGTCCTACGAGCAGTACCTC. Amino acid sequence: CAWSVLAGSYEQYL.

J is TRBJ2-5 and V is TRBV7-9, with 9 positions matching TRBD1. Germline V CDR1 and CDR2: SEHNR, FQNEAQ (reference sequence). With V trimmed by 6 bases and J by 0 bases, 14 bases remained unmatched. This CDR3 region has 18 residues. For the CDR3, the DNA is TGTGCCAGCAGAAGAGGACAGGGGCTCTCAAATTACCAAGAGACCCAGTACTTC. Its translation: CASRRGQGLSNYQETQYF.

The chain combines TRBV28 with TRBJ1-1; 9 nucleotides line up with TRBD1. The V segment lost 2 bases and the J segment 4 bases; nucleotides outside the gene matches: 8. The CDR3 is 16 residues long. In germline, CDR1 is MDHEN, CDR2 SYDVKM. CDR3: CASSLGGTGRVTEAFF. CDR3 nucleotide sequence: TGTGCCAGCAGTTTAGGGGGGACAGGGAGGGTCACTGAAGCTTTCTTT.

The chain is built from TRBV2 and TRBJ2-7; 9 positions agree with TRBD2. V gave up 1 base and J gave up 0 bases; unmatched junction bases: 4. CDR1 and CDR2 from the germline V gene are SNHLY and FYNNEI. The CDR3 extends over 16 amino acids. For the CDR3, the DNA is TGTGCCAGCAGTGAAGGACTAGCGGAAAGCTCCTACGAGCAGTACTTC. It codes for CASSEGLAESSYEQYF.

The rearrangement uses TRBV27 and TRBJ2-2; 11 bases align to TRBD2. The CDR3 is 17 amino acids. Germline CDR1 is MNHEY and CDR2 is SMNVEV (reference sequence). V lost 6 bases and J lost 7; bases outside the gene matches: 13. As DNA, the CDR3 is TGTGCCAGCAGCACACCCGGACTAGCGGGCAGGAGCGGGGAGCTGTTTTTT. Translated, it gives CASSTPGLAGRSGELFF.

The rearrangement links TRBV7-2 to TRBJ2-2; D possibly corresponds to TRBD2 (6 bases). Trimming took 1 base from V and 0 from J, leaving 12 bases between them. Germline assignment: CDR1 SGHTA and CDR2 FQGNSA. The CDR3 contains 17 residues. In DNA, the CDR3 is TGTGCCAGCAGCTTAGAGGCGGGGTTAACGAACACCGGGGAGCTGTTTTTT. Amino acids: CASSLEAGLTNTGELFF.

The chain combines TRBV27 with TRBJ1-2, with 8 bases aligning to TRBD1. V shed 4 bases, J shed 0 bases, and the junction held 4 bases outside the gene matches. The CDR3 is made up of 15 amino acids. CDR1 is MNHEY, CDR2 SMNVEV, per germline (reference sequence). Here the CDR3 DNA reads TGTGCCAGCAGTTCACAGGGGGATGCTAACTATGGCTACACCTTC. It specifies CASSSQGDANYGYTF.

The V gene is TRBV7-9, the J gene TRBJ1-3; maybe TRBD1 (6 bases). CDR3 size: 15 residues. The germline gives CDR1 SEHNR, CDR2 FQNEAQ (reference sequence). V was shortened by 3 bases and J by 4 bases, with 13 bases between the two germline ends. This chain's CDR3 is CASSLMGGRGNTIYF. The CDR3 bases are TGTGCCAGCAGCTTGATGGGGGGGCGCGGAAACACCATATATTTT. Full variable domain (missing parts from reference TRBV7-9 and TRBJ1-3): DTGVSQNPRHKITKRGQNVTFRCDPISEHNRLYWYRQTLGQGPEFLTYFQNEAQLEKSRLLSDRFSAERPKGSFSTLEIQRTEQGDSAMYLCASSLMGGRGNTIYFGEGSWLTVV.

Concerning this clone itself: Other DNA sequences within the sample encode an identical CDR3. The chain links TRBV28 to TRBJ1-2, with 9 bases that match TRBD1. Germline CDR1 is MDHEN and CDR2 is SYDVKM. J was trimmed by 5 bases and V by 5 bases; bases with no gene match: 6. The CDR3 runs 14 residues. CDR3 sequence: CASSHGTGTYGYTF. The CDR3 region has the DNA TGTGCCAGCAGTCATGGGACAGGGACTTATGGCTACACCTTC.

The chain combines TRBV7-2 with TRBJ2-5, with unresolved D. The DNA matches TRBJ2-7 better at its end, which makes the J call doubtful. Germline CDR1 and CDR2: SGHTA and FQGNSA. This CDR3 spans 14 amino acids. CDR3: CASSLDAWSYEQYF. CDR3 nucleotide sequence: TGTGCCAGCAGCTTAGACGCTTGGTCCTACGAGCAGTACTTC.

V usage is TRBV5-5 and J usage is TRBJ1-3, with 7 bases matching TRBD1. CDR1 SGHKS and CDR2 YYEKEE come from the germline V gene (reference sequence). V shed 4 bases and J 4 bases; nucleotides not matched to a gene: 11. CDR3 length: 16 amino acids. CDR3 residues: CASSPYIDRVGNTIYF. The DNA of the CDR3 is TGTGCCAGCAGCCCGTACATAGACAGGGTCGGAAACACCATATATTTT.

The chain recombines TRBV10-2 with TRBJ1-4; tentatively, D is TRBD1 (5 bases). Trimming shortened V by 6 bases and J by 4 bases, and 15 bases separated the two germline ends. This CDR3 has 15 residues. Germline loops: CDR1 WSHSY, CDR2 SAAADI. The CDR3 coding sequence is TGCGCCAGCAGCACAGGCGGCTGGAGTAATGAAAAACTGTTTTTT. Its protein is CASSTGGWSNEKLFF.

V usage is TRBV28 and J usage is TRBJ2-4; perhaps TRBD2 as D (6 bases). Deletions cut 5 bases from V and 6 bases from J, with 14 bases between. Germline V gene data show CDR1 as MDHEN and CDR2 as SYDVKM. CDR3 length: 14 residues. CDR3 DNA: TGTGCCAGCAGTGAACGACTGGGGGGAAACATTCAGTACTTC. Translating gives CASSERLGGNIQYF.

V and J are TRBV28 and TRBJ2-7, with TRBD1 identical over 7 bases. The CDR3 extends over 15 amino acids. Germline CDR1 MDHEN, CDR2 SYDVKM. V lost 5 bases to trimming and J lost 4 bases; unmatched junction nucleotides: 11. The CDR3 sequence is CASSRQGKLTYEQYF. Here the CDR3 DNA reads TGTGCCAGCAGTAGACAGGGTAAATTGACTTACGAGCAGTACTTC. The full variable domain, in which reference TRBV28 and TRBJ2-7 provide the parts outside the CDR3, is DVKVTQSSRYLVKRTGEKVFLECVQDMDHENMFWYRQDPGLGLRLIYFSYDVKMKEKGDIPEGYSVSREKKERFSLILESASTNQTSMYLCASSRQGKLTYEQYFGPGTRLTVT.

The chain is built from TRBV18 and TRBJ2-2, with a weak D call TRBD1 (6 bases). CDR1 is KGHSH, CDR2 LQKENI, per germline. CDR3 size: 15 residues. Trimming removed 5 bases at V and 3 bases at J, with 13 bases between. This CDR3 reads CASSSTGADTGELFF. The CDR3 DNA follows: TGTGCCAGCTCATCGACAGGTGCGGACACCGGGGAGCTGTTTTTT.

The count of this clone is one. The chain has TRBV6-1 and TRBJ1-2; D call uncertain. CDR1 is MNHNS, CDR2 SASEGT, per germline. Trimming took off 4 bases at V and 1 base at J, with 13 bases between the two ends. This CDR3 contains 15 residues. The CDR3 protein is CASSVLGSFNYGYTF. The CDR3 nucleotides are TGTGCCAGCAGTGTCTTGGGCAGCTTTAACTATGGCTACACCTTC.

J is TRBJ2-1 and V is TRBV5-1; possibly TRBD2 for D (6 bases). Trimming shortened V by 2 bases and J by 2 bases, and 11 bases separated the two germline ends. Looked up from germline, CDR1 is SGHRS and CDR2 is YFSETQ. The CDR3 extends over 15 amino acids. The DNA of the CDR3 is TGCGCCAGCAGCTTAAATACGGGAGCCTACAATGAGCAGTTCTTC. Translation: CASSLNTGAYNEQFF. The full variable domain, in which reference TRBV5-1 and TRBJ2-1 provide the parts outside the CDR3, is KAGVTQTPRYLIKTRGQQVTLSCSPISGHRSVSWYQQTPGQGLQFLFEYFSETQRNKGNFPGRFSGRQFSNSRSEMNVSTLELGDSALYLCASSLNTGAYNEQFFGPGTRLTVL.

This clone was detected once. This sequence joins TRBV9 and TRBJ1-5; D may be TRBD1 (5 bases). The CDR3 sequence is 15 residues long. V gave up 0 bases and J gave up 8 bases, with 15 bases separating them. Germline CDR1 and CDR2: SGDLS and YYNGEE. The CDR3 here is CASSVAGQPGEPQHF. CDR3 DNA: TGTGCCAGCAGCGTAGCCGGTCAACCGGGGGAGCCCCAGCATTTT. Combining the CDR3 with reference TRBV9 and TRBJ1-5 gives the whole variable domain DSGVTQTPKHLITATGQRVTLRCSPRSGDLSVYWYQQSLDQGLQFLIQYYNGEERAKGNILERFSAQQFPDLHSELNLSSLELGDSALYFCASSVAGQPGEPQHFGDGTRLSIL.

The genes are TRBV10-1 and TRBJ2-3; D remains ambiguous. V shed 2 bases and J shed 2 bases, with 5 bases lying between them. The CDR3 has 13 amino acids. Germline V gene sequence: CDR1 WNHNN, CDR2 SYGVQD (reference sequence). The CDR3 loop is CASSEGVTDTQYF. DNA for the CDR3: TGCGCCAGCAGTGAGGGGGTCACAGATACGCAGTATTTT.

This clone showed up just once. The rearrangement links TRBV7-3 to TRBJ2-1; 8 nucleotides line up with TRBD2. The germline CDR1 and CDR2 sequences are SGHTA and FQGTGA. Trimming took 2 bases from V and 4 from J; bases not matched to a gene: 4. The CDR3 is made up of 15 amino acids. The CDR3 nucleotides read TGTGCCAGCAGCTTAGACGGGAGGGAATACAATGAGCAGTTCTTC. Its protein is CASSLDGREYNEQFF.

This chain links TRBV6-5 with TRBJ2-3; D possibly matches TRBD1 or TRBD2 (5 bases each). The length of the CDR3 is 13 residues. Trimming took off 8 bases at V and 7 bases at J, with 16 bases between the two ends. Germline V gives CDR1 MNHEY, CDR2 SVGAGI. The CDR3 coding sequence is TGTGCCAGCGCTCCGGGACCAACTAATACGCAGTATTTT. Its translation is CASAPGPTNTQYF.

The chain couples TRBV7-2 to TRBJ2-1, with 11 positions matching TRBD2. V was clipped by 4 bases and J by 7 bases; unmatched bases: 6. The CDR3 is 15 residues long. Per germline, CDR1 SGHTA and CDR2 FQGNSA. The DNA of the CDR3 is TGTGCCAGCAGCTATTTAGCGGGAGGGCCGAATGAGCAGTTCTTC. This gives the protein CASSYLAGGPNEQFF.

The rearrangement uses TRBV5-1 and TRBJ2-7, with 8 bases lining up with TRBD1. V shed 4 bases, J shed 7 bases, and the junction held 10 bases outside the gene matches. The length of the CDR3 is 14 residues. Germline CDR1 SGHRS, CDR2 YFSETQ. CDR3 protein: CASSPRTGRLEQYF. For the CDR3, the DNA is TGCGCCAGCAGCCCGCGGACAGGGCGTCTGGAGCAGTACTTC.

This sequence joins TRBV10-3 and TRBJ2-2, with 7 bases matching TRBD1. J gave up 4 bases and V 10 bases, and 0 bases lay outside the gene matches. CDR3 length: 11 residues. Germline V lookup: CDR1 ENHRY, CDR2 SYGVKD. The CDR3 nucleotides are TGTGCCACAGGGGGCACCGGGGAGCTGTTTTTT. It specifies CATGGTGELFF.

This clone has only one observation. The chain combines TRBV19 with TRBJ2-7; the D is unclear. The germline gives CDR1 LNHDA, CDR2 SQIVND (reference sequence). The CDR3 is 13 residues long. The ends were cut back, 2 bases at V and 1 base at J, with 6 bases in the middle. The CDR3 nucleotides are TGTGCCAGTAGTATACGGTTGTCCTACGAGCAGTACTTC. It is translated as CASSIRLSYEQYF.

V gene TRBV6-6 combines with J gene TRBJ1-3; D call uncertain. The length of the CDR3 is 13 residues. Germline CDR1 reads MNHNY; CDR2 reads SVGAGI (reference sequence). Between the trimmed V and J ends, which lost 6 bases and 0 bases, there was a span of 6 bases. The CDR3, as DNA: TGTGCCAGCAGAGGGATCTCTGGAAACACCATATATTTT. Translated, it gives CASRGISGNTIYF.

V and J are TRBV28 and TRBJ2-2, with D uncertain. V was shortened by 6 bases and J by 6 bases, with 5 bases between the two germline ends. This CDR3 is built from 11 residues. Looked up from germline, CDR1 is MDHEN and CDR2 is SYDVKM. CDR3 sequence reads: CASRSAGELFF. For the CDR3, the DNA is TGTGCCAGCAGGTCGGCCGGGGAGCTGTTTTTT.

This clone was picked up a small number of times. The chain links TRBV7-7 to TRBJ2-4, with a possible D match to TRBD2 (5 bases). This CDR3 contains 13 residues. V lost 5 bases and J lost 6, with 11 bases in between. Germline V gene sequence: CDR1 SSHAT, CDR2 FNYEAQ (reference sequence). In nucleotides, the CDR3 is TGTGCCAGCAGCGCGGGCCCGGGAAACATTCAGTACTTC. This encodes CASSAGPGNIQYF.

Of note for this clone: It may be a read error: a sequence one base away is much more abundant. The same CDR3 also results from other DNA sequences found in this sample. The chain carries TRBV28 and TRBJ2-4; 7 nucleotides align to TRBD2. J lost 3 bases, V lost 6 bases, and 8 bases had no gene match. The germline CDR1 and CDR2 sequences are MDHEN and SYDVKM. There are 15 residues in the CDR3. This chain's CDR3 is CASSSPLAVKNIQYF. The CDR3, as DNA: TGTGCCAGCAGCTCACCTCTAGCGGTCAAAAACATTCAGTACTTC.

This chain links TRBV6-5 with TRBJ1-2; D possibly corresponds to TRBD1 (5 bases). With 4 bases removed from V and 6 bases from J, the gap between germline ends came to 12 bases. There are 13 residues in the CDR3. Germline assignment: CDR1 MNHEY and CDR2 SVGAGI. The CDR3: CASSSAGSHGYTF. The CDR3, as DNA: TGTGCCAGCAGTTCCGCAGGGTCGCATGGCTACACCTTC.

This chain joins TRBV6-5 and TRBJ1-2, with D possibly being TRBD1 (5 bases). V was cut by 6 bases and J by 8 bases, with 22 bases left in between. This CDR3 has 15 residues. Looked up from germline, CDR1 is MNHEY and CDR2 is SVGAGI. The CDR3 sequence is CASSMSGIAGRGYTF. The CDR3 DNA reads TGTGCCAGCAGCATGTCTGGGATTGCAGGGAGAGGCTACACCTTC.

V and J are TRBV9 and TRBJ2-1, with no clear D. CDR3 size: 14 residues. V shed 0 bases and J shed 5 bases, with 9 bases lying between them. Germline CDR1 SGDLS, CDR2 YYNGEE. CDR3 sequence reads: CASSVEPLHNEQFF. The CDR3 DNA is TGTGCCAGCAGCGTAGAACCCCTCCACAATGAGCAGTTCTTC. Full variable domain (missing parts from reference TRBV9 and TRBJ2-1): DSGVTQTPKHLITATGQRVTLRCSPRSGDLSVYWYQQSLDQGLQFLIQYYNGEERAKGNILERFSAQQFPDLHSELNLSSLELGDSALYFCASSVEPLHNEQFFGPGTRLTVL.